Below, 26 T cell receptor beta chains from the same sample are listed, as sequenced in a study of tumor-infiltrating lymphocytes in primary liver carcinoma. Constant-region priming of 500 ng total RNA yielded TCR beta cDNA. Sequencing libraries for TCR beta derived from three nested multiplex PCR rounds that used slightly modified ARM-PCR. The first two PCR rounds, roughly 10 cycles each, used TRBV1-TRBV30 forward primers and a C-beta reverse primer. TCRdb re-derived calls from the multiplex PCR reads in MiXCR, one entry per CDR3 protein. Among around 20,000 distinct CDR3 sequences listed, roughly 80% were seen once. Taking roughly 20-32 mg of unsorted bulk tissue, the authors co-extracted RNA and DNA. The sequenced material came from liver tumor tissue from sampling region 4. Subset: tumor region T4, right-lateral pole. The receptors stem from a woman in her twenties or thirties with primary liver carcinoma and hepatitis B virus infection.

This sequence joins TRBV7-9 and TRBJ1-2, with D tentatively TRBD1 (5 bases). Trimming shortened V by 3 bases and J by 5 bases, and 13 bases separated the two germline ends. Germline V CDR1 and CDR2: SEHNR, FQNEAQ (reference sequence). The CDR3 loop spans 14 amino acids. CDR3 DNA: TGTGCCAGCAGCTTGTGTGGGACGTCTTATGGCTACACCTTC. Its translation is CASSLCGTSYGYTF.

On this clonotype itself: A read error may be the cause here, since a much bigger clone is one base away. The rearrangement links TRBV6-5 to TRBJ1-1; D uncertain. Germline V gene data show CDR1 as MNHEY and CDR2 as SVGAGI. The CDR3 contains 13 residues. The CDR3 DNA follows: TGTGCCAGCACTGAGGGAACTTGCACTGAAGCCTTATTT. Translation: CASTEGTCTEALF.

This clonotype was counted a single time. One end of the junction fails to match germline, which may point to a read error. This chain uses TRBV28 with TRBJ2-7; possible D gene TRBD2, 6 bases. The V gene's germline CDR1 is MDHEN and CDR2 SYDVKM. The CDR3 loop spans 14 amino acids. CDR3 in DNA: TGTGCCAGCAATCGACCGGGACTCTCCTACAAGCAGTACTTC. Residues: CASNRPGLSYKQYF.

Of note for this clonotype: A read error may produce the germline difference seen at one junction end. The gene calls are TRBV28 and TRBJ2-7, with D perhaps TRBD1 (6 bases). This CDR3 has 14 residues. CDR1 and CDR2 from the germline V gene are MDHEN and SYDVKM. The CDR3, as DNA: TGTGGCAGCAGGGGAAGTGACAGGATTTACGAGCAGTACTTC. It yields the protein CGSRGSDRIYEQYF. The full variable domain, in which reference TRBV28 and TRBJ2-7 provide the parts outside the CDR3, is DVKVTQSSRYLVKRTGEKVFLECVQDMDHENMFWYRQDPGLGLRLIYFSYDVKMKEKGDIPEGYSVSREKKERFSLILESASTNQTSMYLCGSRGSDRIYEQYFGPGTRLTVT.

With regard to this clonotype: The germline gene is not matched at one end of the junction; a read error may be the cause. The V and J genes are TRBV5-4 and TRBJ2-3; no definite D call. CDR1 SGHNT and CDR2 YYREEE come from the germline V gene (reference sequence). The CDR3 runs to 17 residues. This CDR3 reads CASRVDGYPPPTDTQYF. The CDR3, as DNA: TGTGCCAGCAGAGTAGACGGATACCCTCCACCCACAGATACGCAATATTTT.

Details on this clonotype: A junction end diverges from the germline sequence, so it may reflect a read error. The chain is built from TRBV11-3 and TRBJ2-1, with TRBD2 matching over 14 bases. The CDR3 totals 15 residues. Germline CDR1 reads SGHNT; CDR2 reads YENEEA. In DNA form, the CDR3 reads TGTGTCAGCAGCCGACTAGCGGGGGGGAGGTATTATCAGTTCTTC. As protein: CVSSRLAGGRYYQFF.

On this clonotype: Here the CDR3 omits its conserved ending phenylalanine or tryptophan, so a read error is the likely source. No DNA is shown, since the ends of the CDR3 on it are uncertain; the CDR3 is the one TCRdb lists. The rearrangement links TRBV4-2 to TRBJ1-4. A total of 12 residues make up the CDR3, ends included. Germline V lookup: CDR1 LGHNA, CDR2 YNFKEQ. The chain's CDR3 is CANSQDREKLFL.

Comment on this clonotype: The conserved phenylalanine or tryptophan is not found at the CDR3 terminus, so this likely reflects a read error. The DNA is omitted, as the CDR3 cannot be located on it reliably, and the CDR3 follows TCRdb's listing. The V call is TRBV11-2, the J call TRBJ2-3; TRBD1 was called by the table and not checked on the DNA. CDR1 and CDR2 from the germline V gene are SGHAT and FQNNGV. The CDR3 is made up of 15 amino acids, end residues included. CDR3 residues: CASTAGRVTTDTHYI.

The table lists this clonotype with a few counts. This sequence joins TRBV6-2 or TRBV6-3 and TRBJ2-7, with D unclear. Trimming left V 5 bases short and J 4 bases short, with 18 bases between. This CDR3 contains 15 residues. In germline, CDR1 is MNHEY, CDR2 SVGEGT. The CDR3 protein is CASSDPLSRSYEQYF. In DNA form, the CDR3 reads TGTGCCAGCAGTGACCCTTTATCGCGATCGTACGAGCAGTACTTC.

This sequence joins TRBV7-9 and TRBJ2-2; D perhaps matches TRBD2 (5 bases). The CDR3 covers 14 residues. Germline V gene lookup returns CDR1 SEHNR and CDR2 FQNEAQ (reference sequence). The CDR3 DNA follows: TGTGTCAACAACTTAGCAGCGGCCCCCGGGGAGCTGTTTTTT. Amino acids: CVNNLAAAPGELFF.

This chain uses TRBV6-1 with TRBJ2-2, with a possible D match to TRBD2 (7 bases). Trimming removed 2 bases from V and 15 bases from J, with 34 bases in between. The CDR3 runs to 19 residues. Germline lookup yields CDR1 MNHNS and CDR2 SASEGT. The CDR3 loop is CASSETLHGGAANTGGLFF. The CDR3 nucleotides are TGTGCCAGCAGTGAAACCCTTCACGGGGGCGCCGCGAACACCGGGGGGTTGTTTTTT.

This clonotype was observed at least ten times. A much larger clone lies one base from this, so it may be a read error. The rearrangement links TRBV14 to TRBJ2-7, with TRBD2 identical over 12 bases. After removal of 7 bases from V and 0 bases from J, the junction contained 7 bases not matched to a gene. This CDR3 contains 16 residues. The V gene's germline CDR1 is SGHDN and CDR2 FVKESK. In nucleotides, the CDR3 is TGTGCCAGCAACCGGTGGACTAGCGGGACCTCCTACGAGCAGTACTTC. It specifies CASNRWTSGTSYEQYF.

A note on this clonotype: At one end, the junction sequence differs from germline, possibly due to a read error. In DNA form, the CDR3 reads TGTGCCAGCAGCTACGTGCTGCGGGGCTACAATGAGCAGCTCTTC. Translated: CASSYVLRGYNEQLF. The chain carries TRBV12-3 or TRBV12-4 and TRBJ2-1, with a weak D call TRBD2 (6 bases). This CDR3 is built from 15 residues.

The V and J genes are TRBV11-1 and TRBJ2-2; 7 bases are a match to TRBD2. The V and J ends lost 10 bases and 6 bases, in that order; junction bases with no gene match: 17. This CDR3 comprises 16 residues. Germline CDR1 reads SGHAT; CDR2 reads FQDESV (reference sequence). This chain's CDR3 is CATSRVMAGVSGELFF. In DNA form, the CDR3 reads TGTGCCACTAGCAGGGTTATGGCGGGAGTATCCGGGGAGCTGTTTTTT.

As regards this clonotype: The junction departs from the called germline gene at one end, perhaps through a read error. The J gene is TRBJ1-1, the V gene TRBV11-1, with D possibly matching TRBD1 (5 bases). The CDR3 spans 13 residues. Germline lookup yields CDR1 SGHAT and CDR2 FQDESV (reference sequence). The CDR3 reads CASSFRLDTEVFF. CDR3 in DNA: TGCGCCAGCAGCTTCCGGCTGGACACTGAAGTTTTCTTT.

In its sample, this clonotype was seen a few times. CDR3 sequence: CASSLEPTNYGYTF. In nucleotides, the CDR3 is TGTGCCAGCAGCTTAGAGCCTACTAACTATGGCTACACCTTC. The chain carries TRBV11-2 and TRBJ1-2; no reliable D call. V was shortened by 0 bases and J by 0 bases, with 5 bases between the two germline ends. Germline CDR1 SGHAT, CDR2 FQNNGV. This CDR3 is built from 14 residues.

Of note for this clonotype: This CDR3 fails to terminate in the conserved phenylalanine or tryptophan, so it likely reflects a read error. The DNA of the CDR3 is TGTGCCAACAGTCAGCGGACAGGGTTCACCGGGGAACTGTTTCTT. It is translated as CANSQRTGFTGELFL. The V and J genes are TRBV6-5 and TRBJ2-2; TRBD1 matches at 8 bases. Per the germline V gene, CDR1 is MNHEY and CDR2 is SVGAGI. This CDR3 comprises 15 residues.

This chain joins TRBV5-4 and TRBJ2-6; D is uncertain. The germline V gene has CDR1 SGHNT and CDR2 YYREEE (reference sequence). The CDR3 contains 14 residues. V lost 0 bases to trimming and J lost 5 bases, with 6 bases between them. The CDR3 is CASSLVARANVLTF. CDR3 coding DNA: TGTGCCAGCAGCTTGGTGGCTAGGGCCAACGTCCTGACTTTC.

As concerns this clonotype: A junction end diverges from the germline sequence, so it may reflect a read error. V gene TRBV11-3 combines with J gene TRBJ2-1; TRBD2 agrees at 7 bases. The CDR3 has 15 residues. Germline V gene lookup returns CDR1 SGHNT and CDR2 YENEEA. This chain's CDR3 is CASSRLSGEGYEQLF. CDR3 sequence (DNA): TGTGCCAGCAGCCGACTATCGGGGGAGGGGTATGAGCAGTTATTC.

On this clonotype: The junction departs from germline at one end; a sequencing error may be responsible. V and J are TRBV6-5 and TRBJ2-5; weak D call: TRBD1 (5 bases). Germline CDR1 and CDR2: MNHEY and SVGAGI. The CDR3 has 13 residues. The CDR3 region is CASSTDMGLTLYF. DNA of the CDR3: TGTGCGAGCAGTACCGACATGGGGCTGACCCTGTACTTC.

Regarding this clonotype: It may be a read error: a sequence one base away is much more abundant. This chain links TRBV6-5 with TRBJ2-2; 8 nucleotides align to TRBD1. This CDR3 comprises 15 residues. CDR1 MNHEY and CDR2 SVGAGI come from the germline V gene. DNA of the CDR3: TGTGCCAGCAGTCAGCGGACAGGGTTCACTAGGGAGCTGGTTTTT. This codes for CASSQRTGFTRELVF.

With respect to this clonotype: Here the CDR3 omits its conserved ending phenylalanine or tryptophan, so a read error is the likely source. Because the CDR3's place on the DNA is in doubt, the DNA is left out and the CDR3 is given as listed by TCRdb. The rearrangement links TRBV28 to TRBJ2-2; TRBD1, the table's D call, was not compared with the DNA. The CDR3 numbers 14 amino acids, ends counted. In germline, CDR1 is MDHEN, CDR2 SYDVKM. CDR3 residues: CASRAGDLTGELLL.

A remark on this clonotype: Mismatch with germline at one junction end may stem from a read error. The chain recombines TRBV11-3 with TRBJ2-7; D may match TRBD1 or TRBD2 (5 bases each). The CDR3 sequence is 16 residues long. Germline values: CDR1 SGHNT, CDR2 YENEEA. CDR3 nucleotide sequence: TGTGCCAGCAGCCGCCGGGACGGGGATTGCTCCTACAAGCAGTACTTC. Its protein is CASSRRDGDCSYKQYF.

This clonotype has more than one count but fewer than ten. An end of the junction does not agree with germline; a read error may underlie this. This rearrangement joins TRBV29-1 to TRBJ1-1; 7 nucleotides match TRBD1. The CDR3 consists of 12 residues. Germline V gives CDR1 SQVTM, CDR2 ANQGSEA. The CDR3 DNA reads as TGTAGCGTCGAGACAGGGAGTATTGAAGCTTTCTTT. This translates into CSVETGSIEAFF. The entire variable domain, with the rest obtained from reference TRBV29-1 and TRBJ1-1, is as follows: SAVISQKPSRDICQRGTSLTIQCQVDSQVTMMFWYRQQPGQSLTLIATANQGSEATYESGFVIDKFPISRPNLTFSTLTVSNMSPEDSSIYLCSVETGSIEAFFGQGTRLTVV.

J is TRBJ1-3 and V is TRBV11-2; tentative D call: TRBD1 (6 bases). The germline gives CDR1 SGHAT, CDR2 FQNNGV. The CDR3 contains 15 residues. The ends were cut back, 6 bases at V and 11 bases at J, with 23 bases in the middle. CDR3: CASSLYRETGSAIYF. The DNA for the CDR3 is TGTGCCAGCAGTTTATACAGGGAGACTGGGAGCGCCATATATTTT.

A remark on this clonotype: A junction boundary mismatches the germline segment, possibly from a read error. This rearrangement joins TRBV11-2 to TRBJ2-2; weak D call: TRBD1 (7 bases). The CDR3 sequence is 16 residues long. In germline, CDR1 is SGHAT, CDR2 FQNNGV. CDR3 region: CASRSQGTPDTVELFF. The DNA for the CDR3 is TGTGCCAGCCGCTCACAGGGGACTCCAGACACCGTGGAGCTGTTTTTT.